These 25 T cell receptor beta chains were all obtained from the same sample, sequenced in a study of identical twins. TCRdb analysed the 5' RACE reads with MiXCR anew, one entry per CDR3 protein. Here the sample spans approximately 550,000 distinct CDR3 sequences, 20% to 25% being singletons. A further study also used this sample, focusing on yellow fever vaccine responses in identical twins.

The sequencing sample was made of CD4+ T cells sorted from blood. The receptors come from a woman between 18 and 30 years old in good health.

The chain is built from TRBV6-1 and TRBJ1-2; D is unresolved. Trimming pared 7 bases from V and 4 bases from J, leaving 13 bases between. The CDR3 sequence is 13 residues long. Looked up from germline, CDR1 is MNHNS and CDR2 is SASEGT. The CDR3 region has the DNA TGTGCCAGCAAGGTGGGCAGATCCTATGGCTACACCTTC. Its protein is CASKVGRSYGYTF.

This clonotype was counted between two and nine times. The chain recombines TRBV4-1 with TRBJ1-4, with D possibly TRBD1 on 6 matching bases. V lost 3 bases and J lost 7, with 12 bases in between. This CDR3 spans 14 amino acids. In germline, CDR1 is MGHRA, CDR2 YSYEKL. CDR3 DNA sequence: TGCGCCAGCAGCCAGACAGGCGCAACTGAAAAACTGTTTTTT. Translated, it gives CASSQTGATEKLFF.

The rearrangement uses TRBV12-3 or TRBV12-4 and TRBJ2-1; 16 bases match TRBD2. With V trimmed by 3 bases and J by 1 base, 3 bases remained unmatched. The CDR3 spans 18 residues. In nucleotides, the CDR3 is TGTGCCAGCAGTTTGCGGGGACTAGCGGGAGGGTCCTACAATGAGCAGTTCTTC. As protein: CASSLRGLAGGSYNEQFF.

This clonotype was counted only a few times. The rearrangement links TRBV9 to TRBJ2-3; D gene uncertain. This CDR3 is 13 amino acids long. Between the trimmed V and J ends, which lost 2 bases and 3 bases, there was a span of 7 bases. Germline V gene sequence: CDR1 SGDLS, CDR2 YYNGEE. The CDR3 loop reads CASSVGRTDTQYF. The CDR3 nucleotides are TGTGCCAGCAGCGTGGGTAGAACAGATACGCAGTATTTT.

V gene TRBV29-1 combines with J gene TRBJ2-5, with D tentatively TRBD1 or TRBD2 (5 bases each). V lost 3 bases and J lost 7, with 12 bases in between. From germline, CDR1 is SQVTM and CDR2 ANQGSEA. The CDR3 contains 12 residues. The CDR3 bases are TGCAGCGTTGACACAAACGGGGCGACCCAGTACTTC. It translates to CSVDTNGATQYF.

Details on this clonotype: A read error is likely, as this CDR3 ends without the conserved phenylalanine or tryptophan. For the CDR3, the DNA is TGTGCCAGCAGGTCCCTCCGTAACAATGAGCAGTTCTTA. This sequence encodes CASRSLRNNEQFL. The chain couples TRBV12-3 or TRBV12-4 to TRBJ2-1; D uncertain. CDR3 length: 13 residues. V lost 6 bases and J lost 5, with 11 bases in between.

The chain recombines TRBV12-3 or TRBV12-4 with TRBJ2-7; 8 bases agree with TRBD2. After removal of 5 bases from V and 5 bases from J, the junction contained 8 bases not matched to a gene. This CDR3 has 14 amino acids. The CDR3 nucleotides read TGTGCCAGCAGTCTGCGGGGGGTTAGGAACGAGCAGTACTTC. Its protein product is CASSLRGVRNEQYF.

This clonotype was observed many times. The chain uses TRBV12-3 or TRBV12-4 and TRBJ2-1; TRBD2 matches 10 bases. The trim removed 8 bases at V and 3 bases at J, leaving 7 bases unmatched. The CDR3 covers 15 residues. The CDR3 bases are TGTGCCAGCGGCCAGCGGGGGGGCGGCTACAATGAGCAGTTCTTC. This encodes CASGQRGGGYNEQFF.

The CDR3 DNA reads TGTGCCAGAAGCTTGGTGCAGACGAGATGGAATGAGCAGTTCTTC. Translation: CARSLVQTRWNEQFF. V gene TRBV5-3 combines with J gene TRBJ2-1, with D hard to call. TRBV5-3 carries the ORF label, with uncertain function. Trimming took 0 bases from V and 7 from J, leaving 14 bases between them. CDR3 size: 15 residues.

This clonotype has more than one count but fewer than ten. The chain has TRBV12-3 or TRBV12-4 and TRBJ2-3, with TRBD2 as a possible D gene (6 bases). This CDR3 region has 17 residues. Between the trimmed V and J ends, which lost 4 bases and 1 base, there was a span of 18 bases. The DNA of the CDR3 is TGTGCCAGCAGTTCCCCCATGGCGCCGGGGGGCACAGATACGCAGTATTTT. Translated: CASSSPMAPGGTDTQYF.

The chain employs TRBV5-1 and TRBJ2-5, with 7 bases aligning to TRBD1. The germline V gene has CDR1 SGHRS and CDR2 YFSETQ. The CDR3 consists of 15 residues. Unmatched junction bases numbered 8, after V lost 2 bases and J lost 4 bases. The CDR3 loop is CASSLQGMERETQYF. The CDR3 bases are TGCGCCAGCAGCTTACAGGGGATGGAGCGAGAGACCCAGTACTTC.

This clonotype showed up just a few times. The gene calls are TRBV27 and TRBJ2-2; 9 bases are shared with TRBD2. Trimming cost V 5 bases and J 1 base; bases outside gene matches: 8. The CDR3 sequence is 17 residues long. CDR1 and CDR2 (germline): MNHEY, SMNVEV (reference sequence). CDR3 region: CASSRLISGRNTGELFF. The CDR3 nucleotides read TGTGCCAGCAGTCGCTTAATTAGCGGGAGGAACACCGGGGAGCTGTTTTTT.

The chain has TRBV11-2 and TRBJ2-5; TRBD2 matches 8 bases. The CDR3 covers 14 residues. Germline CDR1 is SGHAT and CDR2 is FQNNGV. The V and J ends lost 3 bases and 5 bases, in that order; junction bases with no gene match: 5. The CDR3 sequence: CASSFGTRSETQYF. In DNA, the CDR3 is TGTGCCAGCAGCTTCGGGACTAGGAGCGAGACCCAGTACTTC.

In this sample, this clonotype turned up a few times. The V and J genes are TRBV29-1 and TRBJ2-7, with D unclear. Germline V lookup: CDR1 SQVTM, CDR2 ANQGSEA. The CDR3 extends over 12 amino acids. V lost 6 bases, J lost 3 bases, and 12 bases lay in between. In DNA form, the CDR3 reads TGCAGCGTGGGCCTAACCGTCTACGAGCAGTACTTC. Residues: CSVGLTVYEQYF.

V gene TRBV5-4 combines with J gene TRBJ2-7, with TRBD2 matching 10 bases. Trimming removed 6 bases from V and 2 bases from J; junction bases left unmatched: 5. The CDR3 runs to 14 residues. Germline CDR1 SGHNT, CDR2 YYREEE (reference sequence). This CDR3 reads CASNQLAGPYEQYV. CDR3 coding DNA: TGTGCCAGCAACCAACTAGCGGGGCCCTACGAGCAGTACGTC.

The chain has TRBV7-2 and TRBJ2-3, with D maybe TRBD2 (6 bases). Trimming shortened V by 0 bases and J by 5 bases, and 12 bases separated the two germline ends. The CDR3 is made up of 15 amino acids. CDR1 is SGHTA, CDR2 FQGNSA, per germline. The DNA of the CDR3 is TGTGCCAGCAGCTTAGCGGGGGGTCTTTTAGATACGCAGTATTTT. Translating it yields CASSLAGGLLDTQYF.

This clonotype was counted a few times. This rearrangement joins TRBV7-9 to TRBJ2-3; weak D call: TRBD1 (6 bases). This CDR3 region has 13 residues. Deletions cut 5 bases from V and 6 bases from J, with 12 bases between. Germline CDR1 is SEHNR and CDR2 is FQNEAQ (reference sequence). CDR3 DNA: TGTGCCAGCAGCGACCTACAGGGTGATACGCAGTATTTT. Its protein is CASSDLQGDTQYF. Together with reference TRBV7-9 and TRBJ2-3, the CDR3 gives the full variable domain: DTGVSQNPRHKITKRGQNVTFRCDPISEHNRLYWYRQTLGQGPEFLTYFQNEAQLEKSRLLSDRFSAERPKGSFSTLEIQRTEQGDSAMYLCASSDLQGDTQYFGPGTRLTVL.

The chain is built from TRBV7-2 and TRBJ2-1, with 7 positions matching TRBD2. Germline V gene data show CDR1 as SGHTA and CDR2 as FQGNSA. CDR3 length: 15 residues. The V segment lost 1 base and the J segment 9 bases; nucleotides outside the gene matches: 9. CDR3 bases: TGTGCCAGCAGCTTAGTAACGGGGGGACCCCTTGAGCAGTTCTTC. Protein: CASSLVTGGPLEQFF.

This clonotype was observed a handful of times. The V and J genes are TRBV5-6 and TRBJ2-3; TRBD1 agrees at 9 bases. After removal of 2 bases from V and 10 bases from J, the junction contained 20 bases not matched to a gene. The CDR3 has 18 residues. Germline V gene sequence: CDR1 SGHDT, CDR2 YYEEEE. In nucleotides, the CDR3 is TGTGCCAGCAGCTTTACTTTCCCGGGACAGGGTGCATCAGGACCGCAGTATTTT. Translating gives CASSFTFPGQGASGPQYF.

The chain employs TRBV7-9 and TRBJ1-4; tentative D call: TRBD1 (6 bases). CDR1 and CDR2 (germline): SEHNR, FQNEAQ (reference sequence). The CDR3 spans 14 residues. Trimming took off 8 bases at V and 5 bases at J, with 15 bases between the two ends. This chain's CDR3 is CASEQGMGNEKLFF. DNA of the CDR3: TGTGCCAGCGAGCAGGGGATGGGAAATGAAAAACTGTTTTTT. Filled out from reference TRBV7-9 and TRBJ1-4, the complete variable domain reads DTGVSQNPRHKITKRGQNVTFRCDPISEHNRLYWYRQTLGQGPEFLTYFQNEAQLEKSRLLSDRFSAERPKGSFSTLEIQRTEQGDSAMYLCASEQGMGNEKLFFGSGTQLSVL.

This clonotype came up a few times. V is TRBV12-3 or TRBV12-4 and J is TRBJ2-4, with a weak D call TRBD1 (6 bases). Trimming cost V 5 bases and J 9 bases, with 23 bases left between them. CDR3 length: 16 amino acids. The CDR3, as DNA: TGTGCCAGCAGTCCCACACGACAGGTACTAGGGAGCATTCAGTACTTC. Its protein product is CASSPTRQVLGSIQYF.

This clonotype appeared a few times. CDR3 in amino acids: CATSDSIGTEAFF. CDR3 DNA sequence: TGTGCCACCAGTGATTCGATCGGCACTGAAGCTTTCTTT. This chain joins TRBV24-1 and TRBJ1-1; no reliable D call. Germline CDR1 reads KGHDR; CDR2 reads SFDVKD. The V and J ends lost 2 bases and 4 bases respectively, with 7 bases between them. This CDR3 has 13 residues.

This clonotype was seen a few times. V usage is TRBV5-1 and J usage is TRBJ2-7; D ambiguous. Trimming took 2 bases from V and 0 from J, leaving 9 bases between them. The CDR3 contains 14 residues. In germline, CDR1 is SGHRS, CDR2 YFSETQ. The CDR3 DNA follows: TGCGCCAGCAGCTTACAGCCAAACTCCTACGAGCAGTACTTC. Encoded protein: CASSLQPNSYEQYF.

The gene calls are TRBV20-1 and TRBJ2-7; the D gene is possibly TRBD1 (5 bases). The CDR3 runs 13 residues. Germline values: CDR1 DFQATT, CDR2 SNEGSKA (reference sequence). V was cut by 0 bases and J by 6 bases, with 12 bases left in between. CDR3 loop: CSAREGHGGEQYF. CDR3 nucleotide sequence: TGCAGTGCTAGAGAGGGGCACGGCGGCGAGCAGTACTTC.

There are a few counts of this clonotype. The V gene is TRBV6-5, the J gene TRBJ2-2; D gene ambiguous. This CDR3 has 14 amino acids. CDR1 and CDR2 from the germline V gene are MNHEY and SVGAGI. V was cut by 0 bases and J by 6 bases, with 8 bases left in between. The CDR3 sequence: CASSYSRLPGELFF. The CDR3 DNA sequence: TGTGCCAGCAGTTACTCGAGGCTCCCCGGGGAGCTGTTTTTT.